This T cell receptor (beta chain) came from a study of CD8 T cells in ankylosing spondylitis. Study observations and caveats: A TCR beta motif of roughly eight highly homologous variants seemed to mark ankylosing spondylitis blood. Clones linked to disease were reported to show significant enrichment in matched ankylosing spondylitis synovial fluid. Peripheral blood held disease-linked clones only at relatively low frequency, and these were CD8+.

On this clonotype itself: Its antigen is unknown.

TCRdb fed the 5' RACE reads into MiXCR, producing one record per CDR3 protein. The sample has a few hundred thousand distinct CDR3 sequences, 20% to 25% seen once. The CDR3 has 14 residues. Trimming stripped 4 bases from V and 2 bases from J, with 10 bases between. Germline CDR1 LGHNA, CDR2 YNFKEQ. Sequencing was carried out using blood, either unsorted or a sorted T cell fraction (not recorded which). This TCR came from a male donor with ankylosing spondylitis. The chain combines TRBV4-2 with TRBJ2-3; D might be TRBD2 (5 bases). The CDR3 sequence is CASSLPGNTDTQYF. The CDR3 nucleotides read TGTGCCAGCAGCCTCCCGGGAAACACAGATACGCAGTATTTT.